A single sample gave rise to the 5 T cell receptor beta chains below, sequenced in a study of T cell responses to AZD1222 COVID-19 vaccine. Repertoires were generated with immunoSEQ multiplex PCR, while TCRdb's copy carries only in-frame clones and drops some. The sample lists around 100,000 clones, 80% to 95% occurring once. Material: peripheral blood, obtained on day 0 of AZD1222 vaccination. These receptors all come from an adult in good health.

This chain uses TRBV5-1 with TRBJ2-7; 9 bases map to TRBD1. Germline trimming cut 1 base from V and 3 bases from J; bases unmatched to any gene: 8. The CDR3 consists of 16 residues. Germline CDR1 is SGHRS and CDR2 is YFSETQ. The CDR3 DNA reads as TGCGCCAGCAGCTTGCAGAGGGACAGGGTGGACTACGAGCAGTACTTC. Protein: CASSLQRDRVDYEQYF.

This chain's CDR3 is CSASVSGAGNTIYF. Here the CDR3 DNA reads TGCAGTGCTAGTGTTTCAGGGGCTGGAAACACCATATATTTT. This chain joins TRBV20-1 and TRBJ1-3, with TRBD1 as a possible D gene (6 bases). The V end lost 3 bases, the J end lost 2 bases, and 11 bases lay between the germline ends. Germline CDR1 and CDR2: DFQATT and SNEGSKA (reference sequence). This CDR3 is 14 amino acids long.

CDR3 nucleotides: TGTGCCAGCAGCCCCGGGGTGGGGCCCCAGCATTTT. Its translation is CASSPGVGPQHF. This chain links TRBV25-1 with TRBJ1-5, with D hard to call. This CDR3 region has 12 residues. Trimming stripped 6 bases from V and 9 bases from J, with 12 bases between. Looked up from germline, CDR1 is MGHDK and CDR2 is SYGVNS.

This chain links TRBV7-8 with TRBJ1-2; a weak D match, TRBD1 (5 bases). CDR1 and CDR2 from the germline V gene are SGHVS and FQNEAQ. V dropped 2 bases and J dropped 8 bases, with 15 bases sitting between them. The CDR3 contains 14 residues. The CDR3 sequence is CASSLMGGTEGYTF. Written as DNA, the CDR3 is TGTGCCAGCAGCTTAATGGGGGGTACAGAGGGCTACACCTTC. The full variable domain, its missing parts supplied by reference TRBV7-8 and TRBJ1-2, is GAGVSQSPRYKVAKRGQDVALRCDPISGHVSLFWYQQALGQGPEFLTYFQNEAQLDKSGLPSDRFFAERPEGSVSTLKIQRTQQEDSAVYLCASSLMGGTEGYTFGSGTRLTVV.

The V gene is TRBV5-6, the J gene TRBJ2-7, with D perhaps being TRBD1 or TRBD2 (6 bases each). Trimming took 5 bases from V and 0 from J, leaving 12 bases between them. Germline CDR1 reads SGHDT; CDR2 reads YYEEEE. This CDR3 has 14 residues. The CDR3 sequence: CASRRRDNSYEQYF. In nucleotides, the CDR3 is TGTGCCAGCAGGAGGAGGGACAACTCCTACGAGCAGTACTTC.